This T cell receptor beta chain appears in the sequencing data of a study of T cells in Graves' hyperthyroidism and ophthalmopathy. From RNA transcripts, TCR beta CDR3 regions were amplified. The study used the HTBI primer set for a first-round RT-PCR of the TCR CDR3. MiXCR, run by TCRdb on the multiplex PCR reads, gives a single entry per CDR3 protein. The table includes 700,000 or so distinct CDR3 sequences, roughly 15% detected once. V was trimmed by 0 bases and J by 5 bases, leaving 10 bases between them. The germline gives CDR1 SGHAT, CDR2 FQNNGV. The CDR3 extends over 15 amino acids. This clonotype was counted ten times or more.

This chain connects TRBV11-2 to TRBJ1-4, with TRBD1 as a possible D gene (5 bases). This receptor was identified in a man aged 18 to 35 with Graves' hyperthyroidism. The material sequenced was blood. The CDR3 region is CASSLDGARNEKLFF. CDR3 in DNA: TGTGCCAGCAGCTTAGATGGGGCGCGGAATGAAAAACTGTTTTTT.